Below, 21 T cell receptor beta chains from the same sample are listed, as sequenced in a study of beta chain features in type 1 diabetes. General study points: Shortening of TCRB CDR3s, moderate but significant, appeared in all four CD4+ subsets of Type 1 diabetes patients.

The whole isolated RNA underwent reverse transcription, so sequencing captured expressed TCRB transcripts. Using immunoSEQ multiplex PCR, the repertoire was profiled, and TCRdb retains in-frame clones only, with some absent. The sample includes roughly 260,000 clones, around 9.9% seen only once; the top ten take over 0.015%. For these TCRs, the target antigens are not known. Source material: naive CD4+ T cells from blood. These receptors all stem from a young man with type 1 diabetes.

The chain recombines TRBV7-2 with TRBJ1-2; 9 bases map to TRBD1. CDR3 size: 14 residues. J was trimmed by 4 bases and V by 5 bases; bases with no gene match: 5. Germline V gives CDR1 SGHTA, CDR2 FQGNSA. The CDR3 sequence is CASSPTGGFYGYTF. The CDR3 nucleotides read TGTGCCAGCAGCCCGACAGGGGGTTTCTATGGCTACACCTTC.

This clone was seen a handful of times. CDR3 sequence: CASSPVVAGGPDTQYF. The CDR3 region has the DNA TGCGCCAGCAGCCCCGTGGTAGCGGGGGGGCCAGATACGCAGTATTTT. The chain uses TRBV5-1 and TRBJ2-3; 11 bases are shared with TRBD2. The trim removed 4 bases at V and 4 bases at J, leaving 8 bases unmatched. CDR3 length: 16 amino acids. Germline CDR1 reads SGHRS; CDR2 reads YFSETQ.

This chain connects TRBV29-1 to TRBJ2-7; TRBD1 aligns across 7 bases. V was pared by 3 bases and J by 0 bases, with 8 bases of the junction left unmatched. From germline, CDR1 is SQVTM and CDR2 ANQGSEA. The CDR3 totals 15 residues. The CDR3 coding sequence is TGCAGCGTTGAGAAGGGACAGAGTAACTCCTACGAGCAGTACTTC. It encodes CSVEKGQSNSYEQYF.

The gene calls are TRBV2 and TRBJ1-5; D might be TRBD1 (6 bases). This CDR3 contains 15 residues. In germline, CDR1 is SNHLY, CDR2 FYNNEI. The ends were cut back, 2 bases at V and 9 bases at J, with 17 bases in the middle. The chain's CDR3 is CASSERQDLEWPQHF. The CDR3, as DNA: TGTGCCAGCAGTGAAAGACAGGACCTGGAGTGGCCCCAGCATTTT.

The sample holds a few counts of this clone. V usage is TRBV4-1 and J usage is TRBJ1-6; TRBD1 is a possible D gene (5 bases). V lost 1 base to trimming and J lost 8 bases, with 6 bases between them. The CDR3 runs to 13 residues. Germline loops: CDR1 MGHRA, CDR2 YSYEKL. CDR3 residues: CASSQAGDSPLHF. For the CDR3, the DNA is TGCGCCAGCAGCCAAGCGGGGGATTCACCCCTCCACTTT.

This clone was counted only a few times. The rearrangement joins TRBV20-1 to TRBJ2-7; a possible D gene is TRBD1 (6 bases). Germline assignment: CDR1 DFQATT and CDR2 SNEGSKA (reference sequence). The CDR3 sequence is 11 residues long. The germline V and J ends were trimmed by 5 bases and 4 bases, with 9 bases remaining between them. The CDR3: CSAGQSYEQYF. DNA for the CDR3: TGCAGTGCTGGACAGTCTTACGAGCAGTACTTC.

This clone was counted a few times. The rearrangement uses TRBV5-1 and TRBJ2-5, with D tentatively TRBD2 (6 bases). Between the trimmed V and J ends, which lost 3 bases and 5 bases, there was a span of 11 bases. The germline gives CDR1 SGHRS, CDR2 YFSETQ. The CDR3 runs to 13 residues. In DNA form, the CDR3 reads TGCGCCAGCAGCTACTTGGCGGGGGAGACCCAGTACTTC. Amino acids: CASSYLAGETQYF. Complete variable domain (other parts from reference TRBV5-1 and TRBJ2-5): KAGVTQTPRYLIKTRGQQVTLSCSPISGHRSVSWYQQTPGQGLQFLFEYFSETQRNKGNFPGRFSGRQFSNSRSEMNVSTLELGDSALYLCASSYLAGETQYFGPGTRLLVL.

The sample holds a few counts of this clone. The chain is built from TRBV5-5 and TRBJ2-7; TRBD2 agrees at 10 bases. CDR3 length: 18 residues. V dropped 0 bases and J dropped 1; count of bases not matched to a gene: 10. Germline-derived CDR1 and CDR2 are SGHKS and YYEKEE (reference sequence). The CDR3 coding sequence is TGTGCCAGCAGCTTGGCCGATAGCGGGGGGTCCCTATCCTACGAGCAGTACTTC. Translation gives CASSLADSGGSLSYEQYF. The variable domain in full, completed from reference TRBV5-5 and TRBJ2-7, reads DAGVTQSPTHLIKTRGQQVTLRCSPISGHKSVSWYQQVLGQGPQFIFQYYEKEERGRGNFPDRFSARQFPNYSSELNVNALLLGDSALYLCASSLADSGGSLSYEQYFGPGTRLTVT.

This clone was seen a handful of times. The chain employs TRBV27 and TRBJ2-6; D perhaps matches TRBD1 (6 bases). The CDR3 loop spans 16 amino acids. Trimming left V 7 bases short and J 3 bases short, with 16 bases between. Looked up from germline, CDR1 is MNHEY and CDR2 is SMNVEV (reference sequence). CDR3 in DNA: TGTGCCAGCACTTCTCCAAGGGGGAATGGGGCCAACGTCCTGACTTTC. This gives the protein CASTSPRGNGANVLTF.

The chain is built from TRBV7-2 and TRBJ2-2; the D gene is possibly TRBD1 (6 bases). The CDR3 totals 15 residues. CDR1 is SGHTA and CDR2 is FQGNSA in the germline V gene. V lost 3 bases and J lost 6, with 14 bases in between. The CDR3, as DNA: TGTGCCAGCAGCTTGGACCAGGGGTCCTCCGGGGAGCTGTTTTTT. It translates to CASSLDQGSSGELFF.

The V and J genes are TRBV18 and TRBJ1-5, with 9 bases lining up with TRBD1. The CDR3 loop spans 16 amino acids. V lost 3 bases to trimming and J lost 3 bases; unmatched junction nucleotides: 6. Germline lookup yields CDR1 KGHSH and CDR2 LQKENI. The CDR3 coding sequence is TGTGCCAGCTCACCGAGACAGGGGGGGACCAATCAGCCCCAGCATTTT. It encodes CASSPRQGGTNQPQHF.

This rearrangement joins TRBV7-9 to TRBJ2-7, with 7 bases lining up with TRBD1. Germline trimming cut 4 bases from V and 5 bases from J; bases unmatched to any gene: 2. Germline V gene data show CDR1 as SEHNR and CDR2 as FQNEAQ (reference sequence). CDR3 length: 12 residues. The CDR3: CASSSGTDEQYF. CDR3 nucleotide sequence: TGTGCCAGCAGCTCAGGGACAGACGAGCAGTACTTC.

The rearrangement uses TRBV27 and TRBJ2-3; possibly TRBD1 for D (5 bases). Germline loops: CDR1 MNHEY, CDR2 SMNVEV (reference sequence). The V end lost 3 bases, the J end lost 5 bases, and 9 bases lay between the germline ends. CDR3 length: 13 amino acids. The CDR3 protein is CASSLEGEDTQYF. The CDR3 nucleotides read TGTGCCAGCAGTTTGGAAGGGGAAGATACGCAGTATTTT.

This clone was counted between two and nine times. The chain couples TRBV2 to TRBJ1-1, with a possible D match to TRBD1 (5 bases). V gave up 8 bases and J gave up 11 bases, with 18 bases separating them. Germline V lookup: CDR1 SNHLY, CDR2 FYNNEI. This CDR3 spans 12 amino acids. Here the CDR3 reads CASATGPAGAFF. In DNA, the CDR3 is TGTGCCAGCGCTACAGGACCAGCTGGCGCTTTCTTT.

The chain joins TRBV4-2 to TRBJ1-2; weak D call: TRBD1 (6 bases). Germline V CDR1 and CDR2: LGHNA, YNFKEQ. This CDR3 is 14 amino acids long. Trimming stripped 5 bases from V and 3 bases from J, with 13 bases between. The DNA for the CDR3 is TGTGCCAGCAGCGATGGGGCAGGGGACTATGGCTACACCTTC. It encodes CASSDGAGDYGYTF.

This clone has just a few counts. The chain combines TRBV2 with TRBJ1-2; D perhaps matches TRBD1 (6 bases). The CDR3 is 14 residues long. Per germline, CDR1 SNHLY and CDR2 FYNNEI. Trimming shortened V by 1 base and J by 4 bases, and 10 bases separated the two germline ends. The CDR3 nucleotides read TGTGCCAGCAGTGAAGTAGCAGGGGTCTATGGCTACACCTTC. This gives the protein CASSEVAGVYGYTF.

This clone was observed a handful of times. The genes are TRBV9 and TRBJ2-2, with D possibly being TRBD1 (6 bases). Germline CDR1 reads SGDLS; CDR2 reads YYNGEE. The CDR3 is made up of 14 amino acids. Trimming removed 2 bases from V and 4 bases from J, with 9 bases in between. Written as DNA, the CDR3 is TGTGCCAGCAGCGTGCACAGGGCCACCGGGGAGCTGTTTTTT. Amino acids: CASSVHRATGELFF. The variable domain in full, with the rest retrieved from reference TRBV9 and TRBJ2-2, is DSGVTQTPKHLITATGQRVTLRCSPRSGDLSVYWYQQSLDQGLQFLIQYYNGEERAKGNILERFSAQQFPDLHSELNLSSLELGDSALYFCASSVHRATGELFFGEGSRLTVL.

This clone turned up a few times. The chain combines TRBV18 with TRBJ1-1; 7 positions agree with TRBD1. In germline, CDR1 is KGHSH, CDR2 LQKENI. V shed 3 bases, J shed 0 bases, and the junction held 7 bases outside the gene matches. This CDR3 has 16 amino acids. This chain's CDR3 is CASSPTGEEMNTEAFF. The CDR3 DNA reads as TGTGCCAGCTCACCTACAGGGGAGGAGATGAACACTGAAGCTTTCTTT. The entire variable domain, with the rest obtained from reference TRBV18 and TRBJ1-1, is as follows: NAGVMQNPRHLVRRRGQEARLRCSPMKGHSHVYWYRQLPEEGLKFMVYLQKENIIDESGMPKERFSAEFPKEGPSILRIQQVVRGDSAAYFCASSPTGEEMNTEAFFGQGTRLTVV.

This clone was counted a few times. The chain employs TRBV7-2 and TRBJ1-5; 8 bases fit TRBD1. The V gene's germline CDR1 is SGHTA and CDR2 FQGNSA. The trim removed 4 bases at V and 1 base at J, leaving 6 bases unmatched. The CDR3 is 16 residues long. The CDR3 reads CASSSWTGRSNQPQHF. Here the CDR3 DNA reads TGTGCCAGCAGCTCTTGGACAGGGAGAAGCAATCAGCCCCAGCATTTT.

This clone came up a few times. J is TRBJ2-1 and V is TRBV6-5, with 7 bases aligning to TRBD2. J gave up 7 bases and V 6 bases, and 12 bases lay outside the gene matches. This CDR3 is built from 15 residues. Per the germline V gene, CDR1 is MNHEY and CDR2 is SVGAGI. CDR3 nucleotide sequence: TGTGCCAGCAGCCCCCCAGCGGGGCCTTCGAATGAGCAGTTCTTC. It is translated as CASSPPAGPSNEQFF.

This clone occurred a few times. The chain uses TRBV7-8 and TRBJ1-2; 7 positions agree with TRBD1. From germline, CDR1 is SGHVS and CDR2 FQNEAQ. V was pared by 1 base and J by 2 bases, with 13 bases of the junction left unmatched. This CDR3 is built from 18 residues. Here the CDR3 DNA reads TGTGCCAGCAGCTTAGTCAGGTTCCGGGACAGCGCGAACTATGGCTACACCTTC. Translating gives CASSLVRFRDSANYGYTF.